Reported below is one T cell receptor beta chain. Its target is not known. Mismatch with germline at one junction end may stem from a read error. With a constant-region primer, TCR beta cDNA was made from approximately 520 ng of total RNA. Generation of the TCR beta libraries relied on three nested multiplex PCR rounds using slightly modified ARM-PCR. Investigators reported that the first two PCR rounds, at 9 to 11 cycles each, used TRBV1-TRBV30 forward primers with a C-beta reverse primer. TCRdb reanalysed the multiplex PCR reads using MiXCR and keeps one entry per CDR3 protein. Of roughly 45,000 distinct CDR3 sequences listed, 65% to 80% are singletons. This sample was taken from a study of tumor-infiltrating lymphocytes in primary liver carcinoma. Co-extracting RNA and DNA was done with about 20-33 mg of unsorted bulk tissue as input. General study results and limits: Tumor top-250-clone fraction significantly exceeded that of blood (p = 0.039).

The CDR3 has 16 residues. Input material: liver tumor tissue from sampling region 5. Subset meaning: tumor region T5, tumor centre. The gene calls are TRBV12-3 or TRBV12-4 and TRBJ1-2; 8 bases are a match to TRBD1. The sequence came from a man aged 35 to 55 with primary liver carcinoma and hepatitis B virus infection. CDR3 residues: CACSSPNGQGYHGYTF. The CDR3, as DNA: TGTGCCTGCAGTTCCCCCAACGGACAGGGCTACCATGGCTACACCTTC.